This T cell receptor beta chain emerged from a study of identical twins. Germline values: CDR1 SGHTA, CDR2 FQGNSA. V lost 6 bases, J lost 2 bases, and 7 bases stayed unmatched. The CDR3 extends over 15 amino acids. TCRdb used MiXCR to reprocess the 5' RACE reads, holding one entry per CDR3 protein. The profile shows around 1.7 million distinct CDR3 sequences, under 35% of them singletons. The clonotype comes from a newborn girl in good health. V usage is TRBV7-2 and J usage is TRBJ2-3; TRBD2 agrees at 8 bases. Sequenced sample: cord blood. DNA of the CDR3: TGTGCCAGCAGGGGGCGGGAGGTCCTCACAGATACGCAGTATTTT. Translated: CASRGREVLTDTQYF.